The entry below describes one TCR beta chain. Its target is unknown. The sample comes from a study of T cells expressing NK-cell markers. The overall study: The authors sequenced eight donors, of whom seven were HCMV-seropositive and one was seronegative. Study-wide findings and caveats: Dominant NKG2C+ clonotypes accounted for about 1.0-7.0% of CD8+ T cells in over 5 donors. In several donors, dominant clonotypes made up about 28.3-60.1% of CD3+CD56-NKG2C+ cells.

In generating TCR beta cDNA, 5'RACE template switching with UMIs was used. TCRdb reworked the 5' RACE reads into one entry per CDR3 protein, no DNA. Its table lists about 260,000 distinct CDR3 sequences. Specimen: blood T cells: a sorted CD56 or NKG2C T cell subset, CD4+ or CD8+ T cells, or bulk PBMC T cells (not recorded which). The clonotype was recovered from a woman between 18 and 69 years old in good health.

The CDR3 spells CASSLARGPNYGYTF. The chain combines TRBV12-3 or TRBV12-4 with TRBJ1-2; TCRdb's D call of TRBD1 is untestable without DNA. There are 15 residues in the CDR3.